This T cell receptor (beta chain) originates from a study of shared clonotypes between healthy human individuals. Study in general: Participating donors consisted of two women and a few men aged 18 to 49. Points from the study as a whole: Enrolling few donors narrowed the genetic and exposure-history diversity that was represented.

Genomic DNA (from each subset) was split evenly across several immunoSEQ plates. Using immunoSEQ multiplex PCR, the repertoire was profiled, and TCRdb retains in-frame clones only, with some absent. The sample yields about 470,000 clones, about four fifths seen once. Germline CDR1 reads SGHVS; CDR2 reads FNYEAQ. The V gene end was trimmed by 8 bases and the J gene end by 8 bases; junction bases not matched to a gene: 9. This CDR3 is built from 13 residues. Concerning this clone itself: The target antigen is unknown.

The source is a woman aged 40-49 years in good health. Some clones in this sample may be carry-over from other donors' samples. The chain couples TRBV7-6 to TRBJ1-2, with 9 bases identical to TRBD1. Specimen: PBMCs. The chain's CDR3 is CASQDRGELGYTF. The CDR3 DNA is TGTGCCAGCCAGGACAGGGGTGAGCTCGGCTACACCTTC.